This note documents a single T cell receptor (beta chain) sequence. This clone was detected only a few times. Its antigen is not yet known. Within one base of it there is no much larger clone, and no base qualities were kept. This specimen belongs to a study of blood T cell repertoires in COVID-19 (TCRdb year 2020). In the study overall: Samples covering the acute and convalescent phases of COVID-19 were provided by collaborators in the United States, Italy and Spain. The material from the prospective study consisted of cDNA or gDNA derived from T cells, B-cell-depleted T cells, or PBMCs. Deeply sampled blood TCRbeta repertoires from subjects exposed to, actively infected with, or recovered from COVID-19 were included in the dataset. The repertoires were released in a freely available public database intended as a resource for research on the immune response to SARS-CoV-2. Samples came from the ongoing ImmuneRACE study (first 160 participants) plus 1,254 subjects from 6 global collaborators. The sample metadata nearly always contained a de-identified subject ID, COVID-19 status, age in years and sex. Where HLA class I and class II types were available, the types were taken from metadata supplied by the sample provider, not from assay-based typing.

The immunoSEQ Assay, a bias-controlled multiplex PCR, was used to amplify TCRbeta CDR3 regions from genomic DNA. In the paper's pipeline: The number of nucleated cells in each sample was estimated from the amplification of reference gene primers within the assay. To quantify the absolute abundance of each unique TCRbeta CDR3 rearrangement, sequence reads were collapsed and filtered. Productive Simpson clonality was computed per sample as the square root of Simpson's diversity index over productive rearrangements. TCRdb retrieved this table from immuneACCESS and kept in-frame rearrangements only. Not all clones are present; in checked studies, unresolved V genes account for under half, and no reason is known for the remainder. From that table come the V and J calls and clone size; the DNA was used to work out D and trimming. The sample table shows roughly 100,000 clones, and 80% to 85% are seen once. Of the sample, roughly 15% is held by the ten largest clones.

CDR1 and CDR2, looked up from the germline V gene (reference sequence), are DFQATT and SNEGSKA. V is cut by 3 bases and J by 3 bases, and the space between the germline ends is 15 bases. The CDR3 runs 15 residues from the cysteine to the phenylalanine. The read is trimmed to its CDR3 DNA, 45 bases read in frame from base 1. Collaborating institutions collected whole blood in K2EDTA tubes following their own protocols. For TCRbeta analysis, collaborators shipped samples as frozen whole blood, isolated PBMCs, or DNA extracted from either of those sample types. The study at large found these results: Clinical and demographic metadata were provided uncurated, with the amount varying by source and participant.

Sequencing used peripheral blood. The V and J segments used are TRBV20-1 and TRBJ2-1; perhaps TRBD2 is the D gene, with 5 bases matching. This TCR came from a woman aged 80 or older with active or convalescent COVID-19. The nucleotide sequence reads TGCAGTGCTAGTGGTGAGCGGAGGATCTACAATGAGCAGTTCTTC. Translated, this is CSASGERRIYNEQFF.